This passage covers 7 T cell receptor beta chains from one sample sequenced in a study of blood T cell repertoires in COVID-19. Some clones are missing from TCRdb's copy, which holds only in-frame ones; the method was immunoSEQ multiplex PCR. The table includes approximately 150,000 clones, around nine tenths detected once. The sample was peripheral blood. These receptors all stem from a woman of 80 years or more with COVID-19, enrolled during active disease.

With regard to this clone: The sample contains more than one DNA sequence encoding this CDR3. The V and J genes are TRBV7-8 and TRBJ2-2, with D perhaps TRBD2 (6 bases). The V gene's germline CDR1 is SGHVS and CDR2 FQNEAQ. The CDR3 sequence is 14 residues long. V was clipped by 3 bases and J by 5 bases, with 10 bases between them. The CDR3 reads CASSLGRGTGELFF. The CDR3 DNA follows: TGTGCCAGCAGCTTGGGGCGGGGTACCGGGGAGCTGTTTTTT.

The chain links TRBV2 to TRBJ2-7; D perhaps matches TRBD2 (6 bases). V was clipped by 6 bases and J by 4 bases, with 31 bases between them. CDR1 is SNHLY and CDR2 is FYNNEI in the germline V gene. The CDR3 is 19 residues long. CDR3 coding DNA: TGTGCCAGCAGGACTCCCGGGGCAAGTTCCGCTAGCGAATTATACGAGCAGTACTTC. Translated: CASRTPGASSASELYEQYF.

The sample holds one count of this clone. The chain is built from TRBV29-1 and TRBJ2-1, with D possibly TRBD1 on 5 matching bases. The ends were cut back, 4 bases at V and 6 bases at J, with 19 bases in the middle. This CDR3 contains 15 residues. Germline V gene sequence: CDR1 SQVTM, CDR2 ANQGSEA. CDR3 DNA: TGCAGCGTTGTGGACAATTTTAGGGGTTTCAATGAGCAGTTCTTC. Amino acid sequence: CSVVDNFRGFNEQFF.

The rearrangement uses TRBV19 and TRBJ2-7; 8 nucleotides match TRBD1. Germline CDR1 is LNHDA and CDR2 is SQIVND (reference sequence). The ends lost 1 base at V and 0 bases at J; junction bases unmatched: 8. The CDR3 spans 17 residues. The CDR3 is CASSIARTGSSSYEQYF. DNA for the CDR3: TGTGCCAGTAGTATAGCTCGGACAGGGAGTAGCTCCTACGAGCAGTACTTC.

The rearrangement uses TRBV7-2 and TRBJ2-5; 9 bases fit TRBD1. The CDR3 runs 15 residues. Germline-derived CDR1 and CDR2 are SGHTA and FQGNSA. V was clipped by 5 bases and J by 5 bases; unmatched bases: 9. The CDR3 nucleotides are TGTGCCAGCAGCGGACGACAGGGGGGCCAGGAGACCCAGTACTTC. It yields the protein CASSGRQGGQETQYF.

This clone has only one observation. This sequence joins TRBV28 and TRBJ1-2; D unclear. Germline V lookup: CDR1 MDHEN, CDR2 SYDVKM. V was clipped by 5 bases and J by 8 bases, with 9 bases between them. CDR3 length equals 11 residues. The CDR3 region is CASSPAGGYTF. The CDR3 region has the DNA TGTGCCAGCAGTCCGGCGGGGGGCTACACCTTC.

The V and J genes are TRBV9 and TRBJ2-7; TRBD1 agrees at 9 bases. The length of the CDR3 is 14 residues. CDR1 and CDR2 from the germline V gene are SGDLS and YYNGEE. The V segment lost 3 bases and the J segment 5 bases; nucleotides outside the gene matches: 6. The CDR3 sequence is CASSGTGVGDEQYF. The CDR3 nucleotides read TGTGCCAGCAGCGGGACAGGGGTCGGGGACGAGCAGTACTTC. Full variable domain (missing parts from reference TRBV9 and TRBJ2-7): DSGVTQTPKHLITATGQRVTLRCSPRSGDLSVYWYQQSLDQGLQFLIQYYNGEERAKGNILERFSAQQFPDLHSELNLSSLELGDSALYFCASSGTGVGDEQYFGPGTRLTVT.